This T cell receptor beta chain derives from a study of immune heterogeneity within non-small cell lung tumors. V trimming: 3 bases; J trimming: 7 bases; junction bases outside the gene matches: 9. The CDR3 is 15 amino acids. CDR1 is MNHNS and CDR2 is SASEGT in the germline V gene. In the case of this clonotype: Possible read error: a much larger clone is one base away.

A multiplex PCR containing 32 V primers and 13 J primers was used to amplify TCR beta CDR3. TCRdb reprocessed the multiplex PCR reads via MiXCR and lists one record per CDR3 protein. The sample contains some 13,000 distinct CDR3 sequences, roughly 23% of which appear only once. Template material for each sample was 550 to 700 ng of bulk tumor genomic DNA. Biopsy collection occurred during surgery, with several far-apart biopsies per primary tumor. The cohort was untreated, with newly diagnosed non-small cell lung cancer undergoing curative surgery. This sequence originates from a man aged 50 or older with non-small cell lung cancer. This chain uses TRBV6-1 with TRBJ2-3; 8 bases fit TRBD2. Sequencing was done on a sample of lung tumor tissue. This CDR3 reads CASSDHPAGAYTQYF. CDR3 nucleotide sequence: TGTGCCAGCAGTGATCATCCAGCGGGAGCATATACGCAGTATTTT.